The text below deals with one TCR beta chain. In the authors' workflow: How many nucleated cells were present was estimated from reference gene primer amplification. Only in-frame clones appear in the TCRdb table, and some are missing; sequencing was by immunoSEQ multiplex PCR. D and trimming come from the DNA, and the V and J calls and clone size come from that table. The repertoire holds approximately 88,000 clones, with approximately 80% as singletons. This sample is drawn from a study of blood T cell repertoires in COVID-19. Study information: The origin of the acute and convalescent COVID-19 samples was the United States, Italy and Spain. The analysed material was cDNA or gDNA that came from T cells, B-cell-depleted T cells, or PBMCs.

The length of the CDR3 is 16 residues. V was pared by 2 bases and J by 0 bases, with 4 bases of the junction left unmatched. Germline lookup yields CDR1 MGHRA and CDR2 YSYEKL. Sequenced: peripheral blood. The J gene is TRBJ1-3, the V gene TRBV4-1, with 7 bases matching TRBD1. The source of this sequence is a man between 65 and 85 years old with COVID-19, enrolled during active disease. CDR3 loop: CASSQLQGLSGNTIYF. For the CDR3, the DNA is TGCGCCAGCAGCCAATTACAGGGGCTCTCTGGAAACACCATATATTTT.